This entry lists 25 T cell receptor beta chains sequenced from one sample in a study of cytomegalovirus exposure and HLA in healthy donors. Primers for the PCR totalled 60 Vbeta and 13 Jbeta. Repertoires were generated with immunoSEQ multiplex PCR, while TCRdb's copy carries only in-frame clones and drops some. The sample consists of 37,000 or so clones, roughly 79% of them appearing once. The sequenced sample consisted of PBMCs. These receptors came from a woman aged 40-49 years in good health and CMV-seronegative.

Comments on this clone: Other nucleotide sequences from this sample produce the same CDR3. The rearrangement uses TRBV18 and TRBJ1-1; 8 bases match TRBD1. V lost 6 bases, J lost 1 base, and 1 base stayed unmatched. CDR1 KGHSH and CDR2 LQKENI come from the germline V gene. The CDR3 is 13 residues long. The CDR3 nucleotides read TGTGCCAGCTCGGGACAGGCGAACACTGAAGCTTTCTTT. Protein sequence: CASSGQANTEAFF.

The chain joins TRBV2 to TRBJ2-1, with D perhaps matching TRBD2 (6 bases). The CDR3 contains 15 residues. V shed 6 bases and J shed 0 bases, with 12 bases lying between them. Germline V lookup: CDR1 SNHLY, CDR2 FYNNEI. The CDR3 region has the DNA TGTGCCAGCAGCGTGGGAGGAGGCTCCTACAATGAGCAGTTCTTC. It codes for CASSVGGGSYNEQFF.

J is TRBJ1-2 and V is TRBV4-1, with a tentative D call TRBD1 (6 bases). The V gene's germline CDR1 is MGHRA and CDR2 YSYEKL. The CDR3 is made up of 14 amino acids. Trimming left V 0 bases short and J 5 bases short, with 10 bases between. The CDR3 DNA reads TGCGCCAGCAGCCAAGAACAGGGTTTGTATGGCTACACCTTC. It specifies CASSQEQGLYGYTF.

The chain uses TRBV2 and TRBJ2-7; weak D call: TRBD1 (5 bases). Trimming left V 6 bases short and J 2 bases short, with 11 bases between. CDR3 length: 13 residues. CDR1 is SNHLY and CDR2 is FYNNEI in the germline V gene. The CDR3 protein is CASRMDTAYEQYV. In DNA, the CDR3 is TGTGCCAGCAGAATGGACACCGCCTACGAGCAGTACGTC.

The CDR3 sequence is CASSRTGMNEQYV. As DNA, the CDR3 is TGTGCCAGCAGCAGGACAGGGATGAACGAGCAGTACGTC. V and J are TRBV5-4 and TRBJ2-7; 8 positions match TRBD1. CDR1 and CDR2 (germline): SGHNT, YYREEE (reference sequence). CDR3 length: 13 residues. After removal of 4 bases from V and 5 bases from J, the junction contained 5 bases not matched to a gene.

This rearrangement joins TRBV7-9 to TRBJ2-1, with a tentative D call TRBD2 (5 bases). Germline assignment: CDR1 SEHNR and CDR2 FQNEAQ (reference sequence). This CDR3 region has 14 residues. Trimming removed 4 bases at V and 6 bases at J, with 13 bases between. CDR3 nucleotides: TGTGCCAGCAGCTCTTTGGTACGGGGCAATGAGCAGTTCTTC. The encoded protein is CASSSLVRGNEQFF.

The chain couples TRBV4-2 to TRBJ1-2; 10 positions agree with TRBD1. With V trimmed by 0 bases and J by 7 bases, 8 bases remained unmatched. This CDR3 contains 16 residues. Germline assignment: CDR1 LGHNA and CDR2 YNFKEQ. The chain's CDR3 is CASSQDGRQGAGGYTF. The CDR3 bases are TGTGCCAGCAGCCAAGACGGTAGACAGGGGGCAGGTGGCTACACCTTC.

This chain links TRBV6-5 with TRBJ1-1; no reliable D call. In germline, CDR1 is MNHEY, CDR2 SVGAGI. V lost 7 bases to trimming and J lost 1 base, with 13 bases between them. This CDR3 contains 14 residues. The CDR3 spells CASKPPFGNTEAFF. The DNA for the CDR3 is TGTGCCAGCAAGCCCCCCTTTGGGAACACTGAAGCTTTCTTT.

This chain connects TRBV10-3 to TRBJ2-7, with D perhaps matching TRBD2 (6 bases). Germline loops: CDR1 ENHRY, CDR2 SYGVKD. The CDR3 extends over 12 amino acids. V lost 8 bases, J lost 2 bases, and 10 bases lay in between. CDR3 region: CAIGTLPYEQYF. CDR3 nucleotides: TGTGCCATCGGGACTTTGCCCTACGAGCAGTACTTC.

This clone was observed a single time. The chain couples TRBV7-3 to TRBJ2-2; D gene ambiguous. The V end lost 2 bases, the J end lost 4 bases, and 5 bases lay between the germline ends. The CDR3 is made up of 13 amino acids. Germline V gene lookup returns CDR1 SGHTA and CDR2 FQGTGA. Written as DNA, the CDR3 is TGTGCCAGCAGCTTACGTCCCACCGGGGAGCTGTTTTTT. Its protein product is CASSLRPTGELFF. Looking up the rest from reference TRBV7-3 and TRBJ2-2 gives the full variable domain: GAGVSQTPSNKVTEKGKYVELRCDPISGHTALYWYRQSLGQGPEFLIYFQGTGAADDSGLPNDRFFAVRPEGSVSTLKIQRTERGDSAVYLCASSLRPTGELFFGEGSRLTVL.

The CDR3 sequence: CASTKLTAHHLPYGYTF. CDR3 coding DNA: TGTGCCAGCACCAAACTAACGGCACATCACTTACCATATGGCTACACCTTC. The chain combines TRBV27 with TRBJ1-2, with D unclear. Trimming left V 7 bases short and J 5 bases short, with 26 bases between. There are 17 residues in the CDR3. Germline V CDR1 and CDR2: MNHEY, SMNVEV (reference sequence).

The chain is built from TRBV7-9 and TRBJ2-2; D gene unclear. The germline V gene encodes CDR1 SEHNR and CDR2 FQNEAQ (reference sequence). Trimming removed 3 bases from V and 5 bases from J, with 7 bases in between. The CDR3 length is 13 residues. The CDR3: CASSFFGTGELFF. As DNA, the CDR3 is TGTGCCAGCAGCTTTTTCGGGACCGGGGAGCTGTTTTTT.

The chain is built from TRBV18 and TRBJ2-1; D remains ambiguous. Germline V gene sequence: CDR1 KGHSH, CDR2 LQKENI. V was shortened by 4 bases and J by 5 bases, with 15 bases between the two germline ends. The CDR3 covers 15 residues. The CDR3 coding sequence is TGTGCCAGCTCACTAAGCAGCGCTATAGACAATGAGCAGTTCTTC. Its protein product is CASSLSSAIDNEQFF.

In its sample, this clone was seen once. CDR3 amino acids: CATLRGGSYNEQFF. The CDR3 DNA follows: TGTGCCACCTTAAGGGGCGGATCCTACAATGAGCAGTTCTTC. This chain connects TRBV28 to TRBJ2-1, with D tentatively TRBD1 (5 bases). Trimming left V 10 bases short and J 1 base short, with 14 bases between. CDR1 and CDR2 from the germline V gene are MDHEN and SYDVKM. The CDR3 contains 14 residues.

This chain joins TRBV5-4 and TRBJ1-4, with TRBD1 identical over 12 bases. Germline values: CDR1 SGHNT, CDR2 YYREEE (reference sequence). V was clipped by 4 bases and J by 7 bases; unmatched bases: 14. This CDR3 region has 18 residues. The CDR3 protein is CASSRGGQGATLGEKLFF. In nucleotides, the CDR3 is TGTGCCAGCAGCCGGGGGGGACAGGGGGCGACTTTAGGTGAAAAACTGTTTTTT. Looking up the rest from reference TRBV5-4 and TRBJ1-4 gives the full variable domain: ETGVTQSPTHLIKTRGQQVTLRCSSQSGHNTVSWYQQALGQGPQFIFQYYREEENGRGNFPPRFSGLQFPNYSSELNVNALELDDSALYLCASSRGGQGATLGEKLFFGSGTQLSVL.

The chain employs TRBV6-5 and TRBJ1-5, with no clear D. The V and J ends lost 6 bases and 2 bases respectively, with 11 bases between them. Looked up from germline, CDR1 is MNHEY and CDR2 is SVGAGI. CDR3 length equals 14 residues. Here the CDR3 DNA reads TGTGCCAGCAGCCCTCTCCAGGGCAATCAGCCCCAGCATTTT. This gives the protein CASSPLQGNQPQHF.

CDR3 loop: CASSLVGHPRSSYEQYF. The CDR3 DNA reads TGTGCCAGCAGCTTAGTGGGACACCCCAGGAGCTCCTACGAGCAGTACTTC. The rearrangement links TRBV7-9 to TRBJ2-7; D is perhaps TRBD1 (6 bases). V lost 1 base, J lost 0 bases, and 16 bases lay in between. Germline assignment: CDR1 SEHNR and CDR2 FQNEAQ (reference sequence). This CDR3 has 17 residues. Full variable domain (outside the CDR3, taken from reference TRBV7-9 and TRBJ2-7): DTGVSQNPRHKITKRGQNVTFRCDPISEHNRLYWYRQTLGQGPEFLTYFQNEAQLEKSRLLSDRFSAERPKGSFSTLEIQRTEQGDSAMYLCASSLVGHPRSSYEQYFGPGTRLTVT.

The chain carries TRBV9 and TRBJ2-1; D gene ambiguous. CDR3 length equals 14 residues. The germline V gene has CDR1 SGDLS and CDR2 YYNGEE. V lost 4 bases and J 8 bases, leaving 16 bases between the germline ends. In nucleotides, the CDR3 is TGTGCCAGCAGCCACTCCCTTAGGAGCGATGAGCAGTTCTTC. Its translation is CASSHSLRSDEQFF.

J is TRBJ2-7 and V is TRBV5-4; D possibly corresponds to TRBD2 (5 bases). CDR1 is SGHNT and CDR2 is YYREEE in the germline V gene (reference sequence). CDR3 size: 14 residues. Trimming cost V 5 bases and J 7 bases, with 19 bases left between them. CDR3 amino acids: CASSPTGRPGEQYF. The CDR3 nucleotides are TGTGCCAGCAGTCCAACGGGTAGACCGGGGGAGCAGTACTTC.

J is TRBJ1-4 and V is TRBV28; the D gene is possibly TRBD1 (6 bases). V lost 3 bases and J 8 bases, leaving 25 bases between the germline ends. CDR3 length: 18 amino acids. From germline, CDR1 is MDHEN and CDR2 SYDVKM. The CDR3 reads CASSFGGQGLVSREKLFF. CDR3 bases: TGTGCCAGCAGTTTCGGGGGGCAGGGGCTAGTTTCTAGAGAAAAACTGTTTTTT. Using reference TRBV28 and TRBJ1-4 for the parts outside the CDR3, the full variable domain is DVKVTQSSRYLVKRTGEKVFLECVQDMDHENMFWYRQDPGLGLRLIYFSYDVKMKEKGDIPEGYSVSREKKERFSLILESASTNQTSMYLCASSFGGQGLVSREKLFFGSGTQLSVL.

The rearrangement joins TRBV5-5 to TRBJ1-1; D is unresolved. This CDR3 has 12 amino acids. Trimming took 4 bases from V and 1 from J, leaving 5 bases between them. CDR1 is SGHKS and CDR2 is YYEKEE in the germline V gene (reference sequence). The CDR3 DNA reads as TGTGCCAGCAGCCCACAGAACACTGAAGCTTTCTTT. Protein sequence: CASSPQNTEAFF.

The CDR3 DNA sequence: TGCGCCAGCAGCCGCACCATACTACAGGGAGGGGACACTGAAGCTTTCTTT. This sequence encodes CASSRTILQGGDTEAFF. This chain links TRBV4-1 with TRBJ1-1; tentative D call: TRBD1 (6 bases). The length of the CDR3 is 17 residues. V was shortened by 4 bases and J by 3 bases, with 21 bases between the two germline ends. Germline loops: CDR1 MGHRA, CDR2 YSYEKL.

As concerns this clone: Because the CDR3 is missing its conserved closing phenylalanine or tryptophan, this is likely a read error. CDR3 protein: CASSLEYRTGAEAFV. Written as DNA, the CDR3 is TGCGCCAGCAGCTTGGAATATAGGACAGGGGCTGAAGCTTTCGTT. The genes are TRBV5-1 and TRBJ1-1; TRBD1 matches 9 bases. The CDR3 covers 15 residues. Germline lookup yields CDR1 SGHRS and CDR2 YFSETQ. V trimming: 0 bases; J trimming: 6 bases; junction bases outside the gene matches: 6.

In its sample, this clone was seen a few times. Different DNA sequences within this sample yield the same CDR3. The CDR3 spells CASSLRDRVYEQYV. The DNA for the CDR3 is TGTGCCAGCAGTTTACGGGACAGAGTCTACGAGCAGTACGTC. The chain joins TRBV28 to TRBJ2-7; 7 bases line up with TRBD1. Looked up from germline, CDR1 is MDHEN and CDR2 is SYDVKM. There are 14 residues in the CDR3. V gave up 2 bases and J gave up 3 bases; unmatched junction bases: 4.

This clone was counted only a few times. The chain combines TRBV18 with TRBJ1-4; D gene ambiguous. The V and J ends lost 3 bases and 5 bases respectively, with 10 bases between them. This CDR3 has 14 amino acids. The germline CDR1 and CDR2 sequences are KGHSH and LQKENI. CDR3 coding DNA: TGTGCCAGCTCACCGATGGCGGGGAATGAAAAACTGTTTTTT. It yields the protein CASSPMAGNEKLFF.